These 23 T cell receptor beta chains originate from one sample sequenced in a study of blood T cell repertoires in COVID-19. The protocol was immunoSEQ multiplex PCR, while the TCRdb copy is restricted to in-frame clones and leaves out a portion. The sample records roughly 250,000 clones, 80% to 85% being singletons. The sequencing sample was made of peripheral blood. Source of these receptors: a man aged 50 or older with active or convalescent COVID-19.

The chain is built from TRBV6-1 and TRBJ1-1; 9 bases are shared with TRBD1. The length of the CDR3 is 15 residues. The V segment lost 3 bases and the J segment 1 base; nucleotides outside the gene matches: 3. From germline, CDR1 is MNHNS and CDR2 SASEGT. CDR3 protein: CASSDDRGRNTEAFF. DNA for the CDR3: TGTGCCAGCAGTGATGACAGGGGGAGGAACACTGAAGCTTTCTTT.

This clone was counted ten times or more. The CDR3, as DNA: TGCGCCAGCAGTAGCGGGGGGGTCTCCTACAATGAGCAGTTCTTC. This codes for CASSSGGVSYNEQFF. The chain carries TRBV5-1 and TRBJ2-1, with 11 positions matching TRBD2. Germline V CDR1 and CDR2: SGHRS, YFSETQ. V gave up 5 bases and J gave up 0 bases; unmatched junction bases: 1. This CDR3 has 15 amino acids.

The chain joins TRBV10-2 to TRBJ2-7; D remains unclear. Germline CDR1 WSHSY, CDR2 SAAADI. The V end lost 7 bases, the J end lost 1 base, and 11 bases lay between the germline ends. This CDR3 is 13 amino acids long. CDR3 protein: CASTQYGSYEQYF. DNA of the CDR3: TGCGCCAGCACACAGTATGGGTCCTACGAGCAGTACTTC.

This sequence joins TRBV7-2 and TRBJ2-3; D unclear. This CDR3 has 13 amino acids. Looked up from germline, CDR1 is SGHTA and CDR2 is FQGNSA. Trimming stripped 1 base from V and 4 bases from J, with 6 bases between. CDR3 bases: TGTGCCAGCAGCTTAGATCGAGCAGATACGCAGTATTTT. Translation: CASSLDRADTQYF.

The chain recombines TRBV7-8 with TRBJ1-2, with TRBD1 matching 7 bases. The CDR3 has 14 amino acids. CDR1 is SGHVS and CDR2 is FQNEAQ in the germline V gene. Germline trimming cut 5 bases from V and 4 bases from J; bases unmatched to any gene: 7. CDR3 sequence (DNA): TGTGCCAGCAGCCTCAGACAGGGAAGCTATGGCTACACCTTC. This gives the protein CASSLRQGSYGYTF.

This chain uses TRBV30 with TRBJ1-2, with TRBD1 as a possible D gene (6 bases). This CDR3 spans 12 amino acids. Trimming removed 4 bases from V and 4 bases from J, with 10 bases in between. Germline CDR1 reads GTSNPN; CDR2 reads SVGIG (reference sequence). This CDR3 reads CAWTGDRYGYTF. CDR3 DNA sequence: TGTGCCTGGACAGGGGATCGCTATGGCTACACCTTC.

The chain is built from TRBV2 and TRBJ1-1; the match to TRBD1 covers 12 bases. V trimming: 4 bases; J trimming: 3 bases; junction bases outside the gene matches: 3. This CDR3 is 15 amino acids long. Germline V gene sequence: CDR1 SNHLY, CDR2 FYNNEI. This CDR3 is CASSAGTGGYTEAFF. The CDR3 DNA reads TGTGCCAGCAGTGCCGGGACAGGGGGCTACACTGAAGCTTTCTTT. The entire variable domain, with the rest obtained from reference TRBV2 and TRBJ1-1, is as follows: EPEVTQTPSHQVTQMGQEVILRCVPISNHLYFYWYRQILGQKVEFLVSFYNNEISEKSEIFDDQFSVERPDGSNFTLKIRSTKLEDSAMYFCASSAGTGGYTEAFFGQGTRLTVV.

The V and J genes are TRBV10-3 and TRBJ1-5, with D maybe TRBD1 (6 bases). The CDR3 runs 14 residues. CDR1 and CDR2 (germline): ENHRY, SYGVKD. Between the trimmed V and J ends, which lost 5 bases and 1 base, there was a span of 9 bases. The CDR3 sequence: CAISRQGSNQPQHF. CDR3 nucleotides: TGTGCCATCAGTAGGCAGGGGAGCAATCAGCCCCAGCATTTT.

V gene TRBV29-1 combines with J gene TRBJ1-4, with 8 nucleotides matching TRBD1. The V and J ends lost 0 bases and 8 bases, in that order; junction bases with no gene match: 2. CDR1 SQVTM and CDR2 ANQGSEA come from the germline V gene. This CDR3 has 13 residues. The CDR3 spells CSVEEGTGEKLFF. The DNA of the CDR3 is TGCAGCGTTGAAGAGGGGACAGGCGAAAAACTGTTTTTT.

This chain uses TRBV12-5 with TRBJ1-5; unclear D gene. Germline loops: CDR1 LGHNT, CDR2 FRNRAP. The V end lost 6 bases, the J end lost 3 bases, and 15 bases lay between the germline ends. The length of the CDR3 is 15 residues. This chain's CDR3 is CASGPPGGSNQPQHF. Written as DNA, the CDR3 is TGTGCTAGTGGACCCCCGGGTGGGTCCAATCAGCCCCAGCATTTT.

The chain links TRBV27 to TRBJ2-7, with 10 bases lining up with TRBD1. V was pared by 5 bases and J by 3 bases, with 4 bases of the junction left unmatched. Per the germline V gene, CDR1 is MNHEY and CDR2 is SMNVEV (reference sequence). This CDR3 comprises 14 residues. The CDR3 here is CASSGRDRGYEQYF. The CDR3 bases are TGTGCCAGCAGTGGCCGGGACAGGGGCTACGAGCAGTACTTC.

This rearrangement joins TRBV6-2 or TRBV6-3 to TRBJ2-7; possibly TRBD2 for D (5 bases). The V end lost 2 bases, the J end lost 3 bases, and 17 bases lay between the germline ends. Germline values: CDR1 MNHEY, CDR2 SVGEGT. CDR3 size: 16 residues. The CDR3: CASSYPAGPRIYEQYF. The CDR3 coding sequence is TGTGCCAGCAGTTACCCTGCGGGTCCAAGGATCTACGAGCAGTACTTC.

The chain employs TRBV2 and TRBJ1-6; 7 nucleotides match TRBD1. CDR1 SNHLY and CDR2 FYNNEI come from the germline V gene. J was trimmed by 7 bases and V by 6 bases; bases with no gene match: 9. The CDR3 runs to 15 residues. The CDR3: CASRPAGTENSPLHF. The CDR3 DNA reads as TGTGCCAGCAGACCCGCCGGGACAGAAAATTCACCCCTCCACTTT.

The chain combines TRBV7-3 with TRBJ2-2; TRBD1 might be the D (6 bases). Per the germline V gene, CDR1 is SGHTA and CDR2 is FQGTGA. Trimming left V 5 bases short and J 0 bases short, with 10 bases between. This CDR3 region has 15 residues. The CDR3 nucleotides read TGTGCCAGCAGCGCCTCAGGGGCGAACACCGGGGAGCTGTTTTTT. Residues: CASSASGANTGELFF.

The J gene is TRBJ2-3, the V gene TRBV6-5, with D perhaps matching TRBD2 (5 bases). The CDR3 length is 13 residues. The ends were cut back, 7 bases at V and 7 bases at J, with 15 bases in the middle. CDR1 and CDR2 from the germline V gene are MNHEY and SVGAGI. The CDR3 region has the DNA TGTGCCAGCAACGAGGGCGGTGCAAATACGCAGTATTTT. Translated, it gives CASNEGGANTQYF.

CDR3 residues: CSASYVDNEQFF. The CDR3 DNA is TGCAGTGCTAGTTATGTTGACAATGAGCAGTTCTTC. The V call is TRBV20-1, the J call TRBJ2-1; D unresolved. The CDR3 length is 12 residues. V was clipped by 3 bases and J by 5 bases, with 8 bases between them. Germline-derived CDR1 and CDR2 are DFQATT and SNEGSKA (reference sequence).

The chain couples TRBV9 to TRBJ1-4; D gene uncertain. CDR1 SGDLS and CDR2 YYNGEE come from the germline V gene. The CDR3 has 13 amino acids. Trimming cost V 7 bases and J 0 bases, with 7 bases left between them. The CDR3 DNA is TGTGCCAGCTCAGTTGCAACTAATGAAAAACTGTTTTTT. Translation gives CASSVATNEKLFF.

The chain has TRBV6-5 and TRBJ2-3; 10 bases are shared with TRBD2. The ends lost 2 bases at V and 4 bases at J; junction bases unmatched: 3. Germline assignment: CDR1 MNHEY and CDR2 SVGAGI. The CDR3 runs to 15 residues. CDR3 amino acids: CASSYRAGGADTQYF. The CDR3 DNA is TGTGCCAGCAGTTACAGAGCGGGGGGGGCAGATACGCAGTATTTT.

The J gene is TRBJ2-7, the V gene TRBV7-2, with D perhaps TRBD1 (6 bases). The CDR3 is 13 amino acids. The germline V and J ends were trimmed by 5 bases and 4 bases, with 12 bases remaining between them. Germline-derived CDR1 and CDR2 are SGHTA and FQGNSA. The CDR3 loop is CASSPDRFYEQYF. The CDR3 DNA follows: TGTGCCAGCAGCCCCGACAGGTTTTACGAGCAGTACTTC.

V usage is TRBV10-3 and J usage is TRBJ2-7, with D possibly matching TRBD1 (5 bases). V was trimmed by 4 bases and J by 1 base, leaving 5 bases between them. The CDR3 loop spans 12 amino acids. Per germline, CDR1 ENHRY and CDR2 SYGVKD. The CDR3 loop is CAISGQSYEQYF. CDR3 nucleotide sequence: TGTGCCATCAGTGGACAGTCCTACGAGCAGTACTTC.

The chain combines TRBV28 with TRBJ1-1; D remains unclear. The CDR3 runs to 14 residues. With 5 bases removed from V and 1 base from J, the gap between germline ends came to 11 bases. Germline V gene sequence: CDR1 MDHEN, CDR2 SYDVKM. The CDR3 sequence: CASSTLSGNTEAFF. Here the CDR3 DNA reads TGTGCCAGCAGTACTCTATCCGGGAACACTGAAGCTTTCTTT.

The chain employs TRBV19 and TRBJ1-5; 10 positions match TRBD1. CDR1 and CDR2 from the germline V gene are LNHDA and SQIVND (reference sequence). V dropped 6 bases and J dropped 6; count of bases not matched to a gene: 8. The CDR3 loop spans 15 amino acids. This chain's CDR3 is CASRVDRGPTQPQHF. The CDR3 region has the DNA TGTGCCAGTAGGGTAGACAGGGGGCCTACTCAGCCCCAGCATTTT.

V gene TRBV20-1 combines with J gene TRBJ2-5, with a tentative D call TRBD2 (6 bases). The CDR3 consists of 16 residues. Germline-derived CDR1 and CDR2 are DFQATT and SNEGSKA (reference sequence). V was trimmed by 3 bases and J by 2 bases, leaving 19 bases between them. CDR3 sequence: CSASPPQRATQETQYF. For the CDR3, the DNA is TGCAGTGCTAGTCCACCCCAGCGGGCCACTCAAGAGACCCAGTACTTC.